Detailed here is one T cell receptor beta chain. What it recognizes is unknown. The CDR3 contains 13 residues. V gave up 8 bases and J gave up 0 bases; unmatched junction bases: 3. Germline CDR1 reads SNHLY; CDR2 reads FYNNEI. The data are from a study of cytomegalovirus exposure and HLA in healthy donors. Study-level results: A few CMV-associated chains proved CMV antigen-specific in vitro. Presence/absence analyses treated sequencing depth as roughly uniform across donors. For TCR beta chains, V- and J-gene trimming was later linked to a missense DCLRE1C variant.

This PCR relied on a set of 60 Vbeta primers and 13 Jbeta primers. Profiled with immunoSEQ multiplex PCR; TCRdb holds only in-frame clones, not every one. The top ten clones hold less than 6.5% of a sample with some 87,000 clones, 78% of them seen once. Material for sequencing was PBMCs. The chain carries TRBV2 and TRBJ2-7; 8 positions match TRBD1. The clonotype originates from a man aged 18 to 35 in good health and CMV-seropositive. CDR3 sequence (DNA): TGTGCCAGCGGGGGACAGGACTCCTACGAGCAGTACTTC. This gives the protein CASGGQDSYEQYF.